This T cell receptor (beta chain) was captured in a study of tumor-infiltrating lymphocytes in primary liver carcinoma. Study at large: Ranging in age from 30 to 69 years, the patients were men and women.

Co-extracted RNA and DNA came from roughly 20-30 mg of unsorted bulk tissue. Each tumor sample had over 80% viable tumor cells. On this clonotype itself: At one boundary the junction diverges from the germline segment, which might be a read error.

Germline-derived CDR1 and CDR2 are SQVTM and ANQGSEA. The CDR3 has 14 amino acids. A primer in the constant region served to generate TCR beta cDNA from about 480 ng of total RNA. Library construction for TCR beta comprised three nested multiplex PCR rounds performed with slightly modified ARM-PCR. The first two PCR rounds, approximately 10 cycles each, used TRBV1-TRBV30 forward primers and a C-beta reverse primer. One entry per CDR3 protein results from TCRdb running MiXCR on the multiplex PCR reads. The table records just under 55,000 distinct CDR3 sequences, 70% to 75% of them present only once. The TCR originated in a man aged 40-49 years with primary liver carcinoma and hepatitis B virus infection. V usage is TRBV29-1 and J usage is TRBJ2-7; 9 nucleotides line up with TRBD1. The source material was liver tumor tissue from sampling region 2. Subset indicated: tumor region T2, inferior pole. CDR3 nucleotide sequence: TGCTGTGTTATAACAGGGGGCAGCCCCTACGAACAGTACTTC. It specifies CCVITGGSPYEQYF.